This entry describes one T cell receptor beta chain. The method was immunoSEQ multiplex PCR; TCRdb's version includes in-frame clones alone and lacks a portion of them. The repertoire consists of approximately 400,000 clones, with about 89% occurring once and the leading ten covering 1% to 1.5%. V shed 2 bases and J 8 bases; nucleotides not matched to a gene: 7. This CDR3 has 14 residues. Per the germline V gene, CDR1 is SGHKS and CDR2 is YYEKEE (reference sequence). These data come from a study of blood T cell repertoires in COVID-19. The source of this sequence is a man aged 30 to 45 who had recovered from COVID-19. Sequenced material: PBMCs or T cells enriched from blood (not recorded which). The chain carries TRBV5-5 and TRBJ1-5; 7 bases map to TRBD1. As DNA, the CDR3 is TGTGCCAGCAGCTTTGACAGGGTAGGGGAGCCCCAGCATTTT. Translation gives CASSFDRVGEPQHF.